The 21 T cell receptor beta chains below were found in one sample sequenced in a study of PD-L1 blockade in urothelial cancer. Assay: immunoSEQ multiplex PCR; the TCRdb copy retains only in-frame clones and omits some. The table shows under 70,000 clones, with roughly 90% occurring only once. As to time point: peripheral blood 6 weeks after treatment start. The sample in question was PBMCs, obtained around atezolizumab (anti-PD-L1) treatment. These receptors came from a man aged 60 to 75 with urothelial cancer.

This chain uses TRBV18 with TRBJ2-3; perhaps TRBD2 as D (6 bases). Germline V lookup: CDR1 KGHSH, CDR2 LQKENI. Trimming took 7 bases from V and 1 from J, leaving 18 bases between them. This CDR3 has 16 residues. Written as DNA, the CDR3 is TGTGCCAGCTACTATAAGACTAGTCGGGGCACAGATACGCAGTATTTT. Translating it yields CASYYKTSRGTDTQYF.

The chain links TRBV5-1 to TRBJ1-1; D call uncertain. V shed 4 bases and J shed 6 bases, with 16 bases lying between them. Per germline, CDR1 SGHRS and CDR2 YFSETQ. The CDR3 sequence is 14 residues long. The CDR3 sequence: CASSRQQAAAEAFF. The CDR3 DNA is TGCGCCAGCAGCAGACAACAAGCCGCAGCTGAAGCTTTCTTT.

The V and J genes are TRBV5-1 and TRBJ2-3; tentatively, D is TRBD1 (6 bases). The CDR3 length is 16 residues. The V end lost 0 bases, the J end lost 1 base, and 12 bases lay between the germline ends. From germline, CDR1 is SGHRS and CDR2 YFSETQ. CDR3 region: CASSLDRAGRTDTQYF. Written as DNA, the CDR3 is TGCGCCAGCAGCTTGGACAGGGCGGGCCGCACAGATACGCAGTATTTT.

The genes are TRBV25-1 and TRBJ1-5; TRBD1 is a possible D gene (5 bases). Germline lookup yields CDR1 MGHDK and CDR2 SYGVNS. CDR3 length: 13 amino acids. This CDR3 reads CASAGPYDQPQHF. DNA for the CDR3: TGTGCGAGCGCAGGGCCCTATGATCAGCCCCAGCATTTT.

J is TRBJ2-1 and V is TRBV4-2, with TRBD2 matching over 7 bases. Per the germline V gene, CDR1 is LGHNA and CDR2 is YNFKEQ. Losses at the gene ends were 0 bases for V and 5 bases for J; bases not matched to a gene: 7. This CDR3 region has 16 residues. The CDR3 here is CASSQEQLAENNEQFF. The CDR3 coding sequence is TGTGCCAGCAGCCAAGAGCAGCTAGCGGAAAACAATGAGCAGTTCTTC.

The J gene is TRBJ2-2, the V gene TRBV7-3; a weak D match, TRBD2 (5 bases). Trimming cost V 4 bases and J 9 bases, with 24 bases left between them. CDR3 size: 17 residues. Germline values: CDR1 SGHTA, CDR2 FQGTGA. The CDR3 spells CASSSFLSLGSRRELFF. The CDR3 DNA reads TGTGCCAGCAGCTCTTTTTTAAGTCTTGGGAGTAGACGGGAGCTGTTTTTT.

The sample holds many counts of this clone. The rearrangement uses TRBV2 and TRBJ2-2; D possibly corresponds to TRBD1 (6 bases). Germline CDR1 and CDR2: SNHLY and FYNNEI. CDR3 length: 13 residues. V was cut by 6 bases and J by 4 bases, with 9 bases left in between. For the CDR3, the DNA is TGTGCCAGCAGGCGGACAGCCACCGGGGAGCTGTTTTTT. This gives the protein CASRRTATGELFF.

The chain uses TRBV7-6 and TRBJ2-7, with 9 bases fitting TRBD1. V shed 4 bases and J 4 bases; nucleotides not matched to a gene: 8. The CDR3 has 15 amino acids. Germline V gene sequence: CDR1 SGHVS, CDR2 FNYEAQ. CDR3 sequence (DNA): TGTGCCAGCAGCTACAGGACAGGGGCTAGTTACGAGCAGTACTTC. Translated: CASSYRTGASYEQYF.

The rearrangement joins TRBV14 to TRBJ2-3, with TRBD2 matching 13 bases. The V and J ends lost 2 bases and 3 bases, in that order; junction bases with no gene match: 2. The length of the CDR3 is 16 residues. Germline CDR1 and CDR2: SGHDN and FVKESK. CDR3 protein: CASSQQLAGGTDTQYF. DNA of the CDR3: TGTGCCAGCAGCCAACAACTAGCGGGAGGGACAGATACGCAGTATTTT.

V and J are TRBV9 and TRBJ1-4; tentatively, D is TRBD1 (5 bases). Germline CDR1 reads SGDLS; CDR2 reads YYNGEE. The CDR3 spans 15 residues. Deletions cut 5 bases from V and 8 bases from J, with 19 bases between. The CDR3 nucleotides read TGTGCCAGCAGTGTGGGGGGGGTAGCCCAAGAAAAACTGTTTTTT. Translating it yields CASSVGGVAQEKLFF.

This sequence joins TRBV5-6 and TRBJ2-4; D is unclear. CDR1 and CDR2 from the germline V gene are SGHDT and YYEEEE. The CDR3 contains 14 residues. V was trimmed by 1 base and J by 4 bases, leaving 9 bases between them. In DNA, the CDR3 is TGTGCCAGCAGCTTGTGGGCTCTGAAAAACATTCAGTACTTC. Amino acid sequence: CASSLWALKNIQYF.

This chain joins TRBV29-1 and TRBJ1-5; no clear D. This CDR3 spans 13 amino acids. Germline lookup yields CDR1 SQVTM and CDR2 ANQGSEA. Trimming cost V 5 bases and J 0 bases, with 8 bases left between them. The CDR3 protein is CSVSFYSNQPQHF. In DNA form, the CDR3 reads TGCAGCGTTTCGTTTTATAGCAATCAGCCCCAGCATTTT.

The chain is built from TRBV15 and TRBJ2-1, with 12 nucleotides matching TRBD2. The CDR3 is 21 residues long. The junction had 13 bases not matched to a gene; V was cut back by 1 base and J by 0 bases. Germline V gene lookup returns CDR1 LNHNV and CDR2 YYDKDF (reference sequence). CDR3 bases: TGTGCCACCAGCAGAGCTGGTACTAGCGGGGGGCGGTCCAGCTCCTACAATGAGCAGTTCTTC. Translating gives CATSRAGTSGGRSSSYNEQFF.

This clone appeared a few times. The J gene is TRBJ1-5, the V gene TRBV30, with TRBD1 as a possible D gene (5 bases). This CDR3 contains 13 residues. Germline V gives CDR1 GTSNPN, CDR2 SVGIG (reference sequence). V lost 4 bases to trimming and J lost 6 bases, with 13 bases between them. CDR3: CAWTGTSSQPQHF. For the CDR3, the DNA is TGTGCCTGGACCGGGACTTCGAGTCAGCCCCAGCATTTT. Drawing the rest from reference TRBV30 and TRBJ1-5, the complete variable domain is SQTIHQWPATLVQPVGSPLSLECTVEGTSNPNLYWYRQAAGRGLQLLFYSVGIGQISSEVPQNLSASRPQDRQFILSSKKLLLSDSGFYLCAWTGTSSQPQHFGDGTRLSIL.

The chain couples TRBV18 to TRBJ1-1, with 9 nucleotides matching TRBD1. CDR1 and CDR2 (germline): KGHSH, LQKENI. CDR3 length: 16 amino acids. Losses at the gene ends were 5 bases for V and 1 base for J; bases not matched to a gene: 8. The CDR3 DNA reads as TGTGCCAGCTCATCACAGACAGGGGGTAAGAACACTGAAGCTTTCTTT. This codes for CASSSQTGGKNTEAFF.

This clone appeared a few times. This rearrangement joins TRBV5-1 to TRBJ2-1; 8 bases fit TRBD2. The CDR3 consists of 14 residues. In germline, CDR1 is SGHRS, CDR2 YFSETQ. With 4 bases clipped from V and 5 bases from J, the junction kept 5 bases outside the gene matches. The CDR3 bases are TGCGCCAGCAGCCCCACTAGCGGACACAATGAGCAGTTCTTC. Translated, it gives CASSPTSGHNEQFF.

The rearrangement joins TRBV19 to TRBJ1-2; a possible D gene is TRBD1 (5 bases). Germline V gene sequence: CDR1 LNHDA, CDR2 SQIVND (reference sequence). The ends were cut back, 8 bases at V and 2 bases at J, with 21 bases in the middle. This CDR3 is built from 16 residues. This chain's CDR3 is CASQHLTLTGNYGYTF. In DNA, the CDR3 is TGTGCCAGTCAACACTTAACACTCACAGGAAACTATGGCTACACCTTC.

This clone was counted only a few times. The V call is TRBV7-9, the J call TRBJ1-2; the D gene is possibly TRBD1 (6 bases). The CDR3 sequence is 11 residues long. With 10 bases removed from V and 4 bases from J, the gap between germline ends came to 10 bases. Germline V gives CDR1 SEHNR, CDR2 FQNEAQ (reference sequence). The CDR3 nucleotides are TGTGCCAATGGGGGCATCTATGGCTACACCTTC. Translation: CANGGIYGYTF.

This clone was observed a single time. The gene calls are TRBV10-3 and TRBJ1-1; the D is unclear. The CDR3 totals 15 residues. Between the trimmed V and J ends, which lost 6 bases and 1 base, there was a span of 15 bases. Germline V lookup: CDR1 ENHRY, CDR2 SYGVKD. The CDR3 DNA is TGTGCCATCAGAGGTGGCGGGCAAAGGAACACTGAAGCTTTCTTT. Residues: CAIRGGGQRNTEAFF.

The J gene is TRBJ1-2, the V gene TRBV19; tentatively, D is TRBD1 (5 bases). Germline CDR1 and CDR2: LNHDA and SQIVND (reference sequence). CDR3 length: 14 residues. Trimming stripped 3 bases from V and 0 bases from J, with 8 bases between. CDR3 amino acids: CASSMGGTNYGYTF. For the CDR3, the DNA is TGTGCCAGTAGTATGGGGGGAACTAACTATGGCTACACCTTC.

V and J are TRBV5-4 and TRBJ2-3; TRBD1 might be the D (5 bases). There are 16 residues in the CDR3. With 3 bases removed from V and 0 bases from J, the gap between germline ends came to 14 bases. Germline CDR1 SGHNT, CDR2 YYREEE (reference sequence). CDR3 sequence (DNA): TGTGCCAGCAGCTGGTACCTTGGGGCTAGCACAGATACGCAGTATTTT. This sequence encodes CASSWYLGASTDTQYF.